The rows below give T cell receptor beta chains drawn from one sample of a study of PD-1 blockade in classical Hodgkin lymphoma. TCRdb keeps only in-frame clones here, not all; method: immunoSEQ multiplex PCR. This repertoire shows roughly 23,000 clones, roughly 89% found once; its top ten account for 0.2% to 0.3%. The material sequenced was CD4+ T cells from blood. These receptors were obtained from a human donor with classical Hodgkin lymphoma. Both conserved end residues are part of each CDR3. The order of the fields is V gene, clone size, J gene, D gene, CDR3 protein, CDR3 DNA. D genes are given only for firm matches. Clone size is not always given. Where it is, it says once, few, many or a class for expanded clones.

>TRBV11-1|.|TRBJ2-2|TRBD2
CASSLSGAGELFF
TGTGCCAGCAGCTTAAGCGGGGCCGGGGAGCTGTTTTTT
>TRBV5-1|.|TRBJ2-2|.
CASSLTGLANTGELFF
TGCGCCAGCAGCCTTACAGGGCTTGCGAACACCGGGGAGCTGTTTTTT
>TRBV5-6|.|TRBJ1-1|.
CASSPGPTKNTEAFF
TGTGCCAGCAGCCCGGGCCCAACAAAGAACACTGAAGCTTTCTTT
>TRBV7-9|.|TRBJ2-1|TRBD2
CASSLAVLAGGNEQFF
TGTGCCAGCAGCTTAGCGGTTCTAGCGGGAGGCAATGAGCAGTTCTTC
>TRBV27|few|TRBJ1-1|.
CASSLAGGTEAFF
TGTGCCAGCAGTTTGGCGGGCGGAACTGAAGCTTTCTTT
>TRBV5-5|.|TRBJ2-7|TRBD1
CASSLEGTVLYEQYF
TGTGCCAGCAGCTTGGAAGGGACAGTGCTCTACGAGCAGTACTTC
>TRBV28|.|TRBJ2-5|.
CASSLVVETQYF
TGTGCCAGCAGTTTAGTCGTAGAGACCCAGTACTTC
>TRBV29-1|once|TRBJ2-3|TRBD1
CSVAQGANTQYF
TGCAGCGTTGCCCAGGGGGCTAATACGCAGTATTTT
>TRBV2|.|TRBJ2-2|.
CAIEGKGLNTGELFF
TGTGCCATCGAGGGAAAAGGGTTGAACACCGGGGAGCTGTTTTTT
>TRBV5-5|.|TRBJ1-6|.
CASSYRAENSPLHF
TGTGCCAGCAGTTACCGGGCCGAAAATTCACCCCTCCACTTT
>TRBV27|.|TRBJ2-1|TRBD2
CASSLRLAGGHNEQFF
TGTGCCAGCAGTTTACGTCTAGCGGGGGGCCACAATGAGCAGTTCTTC
>TRBV7-8|.|TRBJ2-1|.
CASSLVGGDSYNEQFF
TGTGCCAGCAGCTTAGTAGGCGGGGACTCCTACAATGAGCAGTTCTTC
>TRBV2|.|TRBJ1-2|.
CASILGQRDGYTF
TGTGCCAGCATCCTGGGGCAGCGTGATGGCTACACCTTC
>TRBV19|.|TRBJ1-2|TRBD1
CASAPGQGTTNYGYTF
TGTGCCAGCGCTCCGGGACAGGGGACAACTAACTATGGCTACACCTTC
>TRBV5-6|.|TRBJ2-7|.
CASSLVPTKVHEQYF
TGTGCCAGCAGCTTGGTCCCAACAAAGGTCCACGAGCAGTACTTC
>TRBV4-3|.|TRBJ2-5|TRBD1
CASSQDHGTVQETQYF
TGCGCCAGCAGCCAAGATCACGGGACAGTCCAAGAGACCCAGTACTTC
>TRBV7-2|.|TRBJ2-1|.
CASSKRLGSSYNEQFF
TGTGCCAGCAGCAAGCGGTTGGGGAGCTCCTACAATGAGCAGTTCTTC
>TRBV30|.|TRBJ1-5|TRBD1
CAWSVRIGTGGNQPQHF
TGTGCCTGGAGTGTTCGTATCGGGACAGGTGGAAATCAGCCCCAGCATTTT
>TRBV19|.|TRBJ2-5|.
CASGLAGETQYF
TGTGCCAGTGGGTTGGCTGGGGAGACCCAGTACTTC
>TRBV19|.|TRBJ2-7|.
CASSLLRGYEQYF
TGTGCCAGTAGTCTCCTCAGGGGTTACGAGCAGTACTTC
>TRBV2|.|TRBJ2-1|.
CASSPSNEQFF
TGTGCCAGCAGCCCAAGCAATGAGCAGTTCTTC
>TRBV7-9|.|TRBJ2-3|.
CASSINLSPGGSTDTQYF
TGTGCCAGCAGCATTAACTTAAGTCCCGGGGGTAGCACAGATACGCAGTATTTT
>TRBV11-3|.|TRBJ1-2|.
CASSYPGHPYGYTF
TGTGCCAGCAGCTACCCGGGACATCCATATGGCTACACCTTC
>TRBV5-4|.|TRBJ2-1|TRBD2
CASLPGGLAGDGEQFF
TGTGCCAGCCTTCCCGGGGGACTAGCGGGAGACGGTGAGCAGTTCTTC
>TRBV6-1|.|TRBJ1-6|.
CASSPRDRGSPLHF
TGTGCCAGCAGTCCCCGGGACCGCGGATCACCCCTCCACTTT
>TRBV5-1|.|TRBJ2-3|TRBD2
CASRLGLADRTDTQYF
TGCGCCAGCAGACTGGGACTAGCGGACCGCACAGATACGCAGTATTTT
>TRBV7-2|.|TRBJ1-3|.
CASSLGWSLAGNTIYF
TGTGCCAGCAGCTTAGGCTGGAGCCTTGCGGGAAACACCATATATTTT
>TRBV5-4|.|TRBJ2-2|TRBD1
CASSGQGGELFF
TGTGCCAGCAGCGGACAGGGGGGGGAGCTGTTTTTT
>TRBV21-1|.|TRBJ2-3|.
CASSKWRQVPTDTQYF
TGTGCCAGCAGCAAATGGAGACAGGTGCCCACAGATACGCAGTATTTT
>TRBV6-1|.|TRBJ2-3|TRBD2
CASSELAGGSDTQYF
TGTGCCAGCAGTGAACTAGCGGGGGGCTCGGATACGCAGTATTTT
>TRBV6-4|.|TRBJ1-1|.
CASPQQGFLNTEAFF
TGTGCCAGCCCCCAGCAGGGCTTCCTGAACACTGAAGCTTTCTTT
>TRBV23-1|.|TRBJ1-2|.
CASSQSRQLNYGYTF
TGCGCCAGCAGTCAATCGCGACAGTTAAACTATGGCTACACCTTC
>TRBV19|.|TRBJ2-1|.
CASSIPGLNSNEQFF
TGTGCCAGTAGTATACCCGGGTTGAATTCCAATGAGCAGTTCTTC
>TRBV7-6|.|TRBJ2-5|TRBD2
CASSLAGGGGLGQETQYF
TGTGCCAGCAGCTTAGCGGGCGGGGGGGGCCTGGGCCAAGAGACCCAGTACTTC
>TRBV5-4|.|TRBJ2-1|.
CASSLVGGAYNEQFF
TGTGCCAGCAGCTTGGTAGGGGGAGCCTACAATGAGCAGTTCTTC